This entry concerns a single TCR beta chain. The sample belongs to a study of blood T cell repertoires in COVID-19. Turning to the study itself: Acute-phase and convalescent COVID-19 samples originated in the United States, Italy and Spain. Sources were T cells, B-cell-depleted T cells, or PBMCs; the material itself was cDNA or gDNA.

In the study's own analysis: Reference gene primer amplification in the assay estimated nucleated cell counts. Some clones are missing from TCRdb's copy, which holds only in-frame ones; the method was immunoSEQ multiplex PCR. V and J calls and clone size are copied from that table; D and trimming were computed from the DNA. The sample consists of tens of thousands of clones, around 76% of them appearing once. The germline V gene has CDR1 SGHNT and CDR2 YYREEE (reference sequence). Trimming pared 3 bases from V and 0 bases from J, leaving 14 bases between. The CDR3 length is 16 residues. Sequencing was done on a sample of peripheral blood. The rearrangement uses TRBV5-4 and TRBJ2-3, with D possibly being TRBD2 (5 bases). The sequence came from a woman older than 75 with acute or convalescent COVID-19. The CDR3 reads CASSSGKTGSTDTQYF. The DNA of the CDR3 is TGTGCCAGCAGCTCCGGGAAAACGGGGAGCACAGATACGCAGTATTTT.